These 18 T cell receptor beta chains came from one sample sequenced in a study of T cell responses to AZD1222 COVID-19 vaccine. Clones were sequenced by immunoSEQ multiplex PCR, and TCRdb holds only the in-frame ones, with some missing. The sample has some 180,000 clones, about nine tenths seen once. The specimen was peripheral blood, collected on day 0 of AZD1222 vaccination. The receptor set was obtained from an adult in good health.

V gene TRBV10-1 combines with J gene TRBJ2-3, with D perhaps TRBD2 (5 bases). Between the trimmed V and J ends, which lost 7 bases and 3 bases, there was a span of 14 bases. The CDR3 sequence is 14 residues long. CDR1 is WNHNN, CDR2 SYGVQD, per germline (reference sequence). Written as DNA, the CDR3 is TGCGCCAGCATCCCCATTAGCGCTACAGATACGCAGTATTTT. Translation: CASIPISATDTQYF.

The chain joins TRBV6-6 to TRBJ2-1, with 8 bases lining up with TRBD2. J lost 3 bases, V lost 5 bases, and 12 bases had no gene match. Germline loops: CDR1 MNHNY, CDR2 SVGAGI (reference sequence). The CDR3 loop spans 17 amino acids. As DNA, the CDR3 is TGTGCCAGCAGTCTTTCCAGCGGGGGCCAAATCTACAATGAGCAGTTCTTC. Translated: CASSLSSGGQIYNEQFF.

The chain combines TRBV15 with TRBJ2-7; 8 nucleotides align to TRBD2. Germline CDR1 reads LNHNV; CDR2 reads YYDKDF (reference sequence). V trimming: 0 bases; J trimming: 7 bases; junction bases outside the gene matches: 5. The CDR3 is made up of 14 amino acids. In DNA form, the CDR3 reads TGTGCCACCAGCAGAGATCCAGCGGGAGAGGAGCAGTACTTC. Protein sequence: CATSRDPAGEEQYF.

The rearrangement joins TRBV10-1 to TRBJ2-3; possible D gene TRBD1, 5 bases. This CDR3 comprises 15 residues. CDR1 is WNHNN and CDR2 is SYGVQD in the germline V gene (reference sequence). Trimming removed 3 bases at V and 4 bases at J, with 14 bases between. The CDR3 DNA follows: TGCGCCAGCAGTGATACAGGAATAATCCCAGATACGCAGTATTTT. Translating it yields CASSDTGIIPDTQYF.

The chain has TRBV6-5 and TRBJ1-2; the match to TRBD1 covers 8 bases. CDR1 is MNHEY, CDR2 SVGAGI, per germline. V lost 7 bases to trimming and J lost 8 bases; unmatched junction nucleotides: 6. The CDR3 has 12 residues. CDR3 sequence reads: CASTRQGRGYTF. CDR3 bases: TGTGCCAGCACTCGACAGGGGAGGGGCTACACCTTC.

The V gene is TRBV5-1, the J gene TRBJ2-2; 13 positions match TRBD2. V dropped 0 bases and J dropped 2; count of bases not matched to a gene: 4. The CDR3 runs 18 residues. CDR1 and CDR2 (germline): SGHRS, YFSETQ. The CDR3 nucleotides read TGCGCCAGCAGCTTGGGGACTAGCGGGGGAATCAACACCGGGGAGCTGTTTTTT. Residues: CASSLGTSGGINTGELFF. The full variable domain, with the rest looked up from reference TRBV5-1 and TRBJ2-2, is KAGVTQTPRYLIKTRGQQVTLSCSPISGHRSVSWYQQTPGQGLQFLFEYFSETQRNKGNFPGRFSGRQFSNSRSEMNVSTLELGDSALYLCASSLGTSGGINTGELFFGEGSRLTVL.

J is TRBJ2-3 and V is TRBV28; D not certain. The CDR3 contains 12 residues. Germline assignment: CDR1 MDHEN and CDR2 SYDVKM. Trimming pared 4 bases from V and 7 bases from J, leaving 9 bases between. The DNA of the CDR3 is TGTGCCAGCAGTTCGACTCGATATACGCAGTATTTT. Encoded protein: CASSSTRYTQYF.

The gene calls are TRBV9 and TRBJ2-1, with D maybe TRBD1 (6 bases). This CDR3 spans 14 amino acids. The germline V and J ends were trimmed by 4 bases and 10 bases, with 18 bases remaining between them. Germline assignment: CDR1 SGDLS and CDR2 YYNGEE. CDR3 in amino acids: CASSPSGQRWEQFF. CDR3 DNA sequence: TGTGCCAGCAGCCCTTCGGGACAAAGGTGGGAGCAGTTCTTC.

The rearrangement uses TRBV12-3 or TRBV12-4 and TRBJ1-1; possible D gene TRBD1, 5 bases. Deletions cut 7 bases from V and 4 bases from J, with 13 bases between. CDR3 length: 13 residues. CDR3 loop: CASIKQESTEAFF. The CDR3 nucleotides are TGTGCCAGCATCAAACAGGAGAGCACTGAAGCTTTCTTT.

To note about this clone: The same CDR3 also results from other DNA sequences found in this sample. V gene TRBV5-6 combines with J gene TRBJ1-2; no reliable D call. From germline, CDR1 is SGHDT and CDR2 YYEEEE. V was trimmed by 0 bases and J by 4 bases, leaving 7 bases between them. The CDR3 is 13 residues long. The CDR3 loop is CASSLGGSYGYTF. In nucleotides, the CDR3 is TGTGCCAGCAGCTTGGGTGGGAGCTATGGCTACACCTTC.

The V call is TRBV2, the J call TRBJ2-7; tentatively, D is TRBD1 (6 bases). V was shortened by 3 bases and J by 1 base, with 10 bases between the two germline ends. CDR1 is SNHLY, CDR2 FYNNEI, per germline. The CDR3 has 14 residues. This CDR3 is CASSDTGWSYEQYF. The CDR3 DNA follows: TGTGCCAGCAGTGACACAGGGTGGTCCTACGAGCAGTACTTC.

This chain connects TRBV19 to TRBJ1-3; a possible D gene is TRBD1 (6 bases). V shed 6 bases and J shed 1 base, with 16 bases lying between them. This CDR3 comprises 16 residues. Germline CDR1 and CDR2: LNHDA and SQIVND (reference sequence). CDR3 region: CASSPRGSLSGNTIYF. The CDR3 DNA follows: TGTGCCAGTAGCCCTAGGGGGTCCTTGTCTGGAAACACCATATATTTT.

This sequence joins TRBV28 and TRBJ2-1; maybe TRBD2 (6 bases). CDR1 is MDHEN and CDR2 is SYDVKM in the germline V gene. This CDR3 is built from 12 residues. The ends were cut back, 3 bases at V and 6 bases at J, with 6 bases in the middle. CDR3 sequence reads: CASSLGGNEQFF. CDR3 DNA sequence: TGTGCCAGCAGTTTGGGGGGCAATGAGCAGTTCTTC.

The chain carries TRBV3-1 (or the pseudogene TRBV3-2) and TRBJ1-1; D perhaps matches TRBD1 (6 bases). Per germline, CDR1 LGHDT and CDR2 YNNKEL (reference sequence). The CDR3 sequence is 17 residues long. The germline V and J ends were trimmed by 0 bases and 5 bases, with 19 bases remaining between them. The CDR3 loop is CASSQDGLTGRHTEAFF. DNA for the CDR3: TGTGCCAGCAGCCAAGATGGATTAACAGGGAGACATACTGAAGCTTTCTTT.

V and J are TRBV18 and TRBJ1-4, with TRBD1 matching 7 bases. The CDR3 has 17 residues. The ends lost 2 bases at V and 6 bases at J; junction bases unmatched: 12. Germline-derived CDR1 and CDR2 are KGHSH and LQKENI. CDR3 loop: CASSPTAKGGADEKLFF. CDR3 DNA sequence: TGTGCCAGCTCACCAACCGCCAAAGGGGGCGCAGATGAAAAACTGTTTTTT.

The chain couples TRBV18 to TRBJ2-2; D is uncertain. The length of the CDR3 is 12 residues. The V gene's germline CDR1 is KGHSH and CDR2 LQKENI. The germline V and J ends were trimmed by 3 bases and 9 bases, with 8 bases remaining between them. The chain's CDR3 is CASSPNVRELFF. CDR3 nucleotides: TGTGCCAGCTCACCTAACGTCAGGGAGCTGTTTTTT.

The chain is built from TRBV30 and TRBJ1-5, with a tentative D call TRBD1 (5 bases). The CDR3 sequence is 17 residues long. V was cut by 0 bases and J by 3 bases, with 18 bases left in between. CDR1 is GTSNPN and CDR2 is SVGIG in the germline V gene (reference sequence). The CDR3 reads CAWSVLGIRVLNQPQHF. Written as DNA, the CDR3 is TGTGCCTGGAGTGTACTTGGGATCAGGGTCCTCAATCAGCCCCAGCATTTT.

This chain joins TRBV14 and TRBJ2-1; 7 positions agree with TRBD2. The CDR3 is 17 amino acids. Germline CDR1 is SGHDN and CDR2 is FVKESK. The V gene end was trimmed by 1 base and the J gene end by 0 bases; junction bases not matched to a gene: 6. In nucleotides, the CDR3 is TGTGCCAGCAGCCAAGGCGGCCTAGCGGTCTCCTACAATGAGCAGTTCTTC. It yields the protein CASSQGGLAVSYNEQFF.